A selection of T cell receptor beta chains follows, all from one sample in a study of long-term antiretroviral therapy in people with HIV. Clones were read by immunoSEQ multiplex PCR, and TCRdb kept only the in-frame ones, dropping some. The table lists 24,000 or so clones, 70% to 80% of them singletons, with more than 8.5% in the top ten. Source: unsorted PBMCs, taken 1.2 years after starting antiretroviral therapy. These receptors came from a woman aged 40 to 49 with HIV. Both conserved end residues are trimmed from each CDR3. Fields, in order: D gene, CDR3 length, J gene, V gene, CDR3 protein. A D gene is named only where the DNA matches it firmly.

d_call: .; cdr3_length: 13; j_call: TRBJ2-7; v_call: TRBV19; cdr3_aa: ASSPWFGGDYEQY
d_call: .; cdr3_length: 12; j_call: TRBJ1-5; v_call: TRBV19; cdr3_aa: ASSIRGGNQPQH
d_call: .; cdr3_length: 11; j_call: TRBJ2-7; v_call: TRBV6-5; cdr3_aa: ASQPTPNYEQY
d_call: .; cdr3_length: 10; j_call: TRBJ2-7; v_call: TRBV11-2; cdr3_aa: ASRPQGEEQY
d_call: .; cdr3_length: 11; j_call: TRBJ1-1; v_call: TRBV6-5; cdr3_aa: ASSLGLNTEAF
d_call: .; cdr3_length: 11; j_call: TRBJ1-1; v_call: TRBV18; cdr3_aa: ASSPGWNTEAF
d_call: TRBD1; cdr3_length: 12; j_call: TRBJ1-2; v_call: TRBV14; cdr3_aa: ASSRTGDNYGYT
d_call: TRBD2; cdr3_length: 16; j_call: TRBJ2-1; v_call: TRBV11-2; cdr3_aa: ASSYRASGGQLYNEQF
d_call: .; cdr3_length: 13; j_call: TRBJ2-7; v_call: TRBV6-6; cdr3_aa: ASSYSNPRAYEQY
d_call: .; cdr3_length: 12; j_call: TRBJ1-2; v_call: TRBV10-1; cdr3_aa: ASRQPNNPYGYT
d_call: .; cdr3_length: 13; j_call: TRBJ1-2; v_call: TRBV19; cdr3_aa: ASKGWDPVGYGYT
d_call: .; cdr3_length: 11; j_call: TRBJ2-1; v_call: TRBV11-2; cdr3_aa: ASSLVRNNEQF
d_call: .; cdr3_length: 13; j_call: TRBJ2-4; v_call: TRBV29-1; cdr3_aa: SVETQISAKNIQY
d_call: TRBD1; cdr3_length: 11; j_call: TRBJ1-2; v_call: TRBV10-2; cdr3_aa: ASGGTGLYGYT
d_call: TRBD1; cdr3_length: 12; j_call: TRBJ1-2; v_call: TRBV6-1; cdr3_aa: ASSDRTGDYGYT
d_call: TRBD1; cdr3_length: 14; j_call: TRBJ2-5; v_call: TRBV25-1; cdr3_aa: ASSTPRPGQQETQY
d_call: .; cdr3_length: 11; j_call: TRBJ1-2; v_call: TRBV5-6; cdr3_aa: ASSRYFGGFYT
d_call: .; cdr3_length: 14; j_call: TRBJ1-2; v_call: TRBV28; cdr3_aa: ASSFIGTPRLNGYT
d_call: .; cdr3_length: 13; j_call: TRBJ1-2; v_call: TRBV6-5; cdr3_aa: ASSPPGQPNYGYT
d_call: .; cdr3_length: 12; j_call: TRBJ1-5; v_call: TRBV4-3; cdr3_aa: ASSQDEGEQPQH
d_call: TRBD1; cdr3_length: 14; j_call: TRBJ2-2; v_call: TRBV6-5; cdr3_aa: ASSYRTGVGTGELF
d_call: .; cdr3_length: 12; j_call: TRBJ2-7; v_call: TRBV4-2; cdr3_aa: ASRDTSGSYEQY
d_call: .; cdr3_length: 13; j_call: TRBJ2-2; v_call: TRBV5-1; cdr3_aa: ASSLGYLNTGELF
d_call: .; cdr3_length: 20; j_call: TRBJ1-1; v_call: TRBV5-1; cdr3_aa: ASSLDPWDRRGTVFSNTEAF
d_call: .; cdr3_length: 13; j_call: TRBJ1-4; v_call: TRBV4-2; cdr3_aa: ASSQVQGEGEKLF
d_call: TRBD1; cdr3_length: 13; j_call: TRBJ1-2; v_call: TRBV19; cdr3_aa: ASRLTPGQGSGYT
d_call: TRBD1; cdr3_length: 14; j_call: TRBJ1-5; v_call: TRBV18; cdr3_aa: ASSPGQGFGNQPQH
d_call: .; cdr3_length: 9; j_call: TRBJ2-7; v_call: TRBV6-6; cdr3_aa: ASTESYEQY
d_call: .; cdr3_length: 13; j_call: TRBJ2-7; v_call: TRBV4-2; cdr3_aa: ASSHRGAGSYEQY
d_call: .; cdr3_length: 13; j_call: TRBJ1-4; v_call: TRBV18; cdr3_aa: ASSPDTELFGKLF
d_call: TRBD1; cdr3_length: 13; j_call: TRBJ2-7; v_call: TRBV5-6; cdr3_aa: ASSQTDRASYEQY
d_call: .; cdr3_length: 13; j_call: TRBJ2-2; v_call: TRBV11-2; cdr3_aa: ASSRGSVNTGELF
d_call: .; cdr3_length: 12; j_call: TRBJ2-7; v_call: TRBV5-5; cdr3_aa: ASSSGGRVYEQY
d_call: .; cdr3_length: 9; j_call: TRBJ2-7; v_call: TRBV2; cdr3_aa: ATGPSYEQY
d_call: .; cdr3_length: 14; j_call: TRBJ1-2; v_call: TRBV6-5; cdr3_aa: ASSYSNSMAGDGYT
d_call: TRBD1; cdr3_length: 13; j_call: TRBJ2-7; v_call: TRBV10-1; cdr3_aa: ASSESDRGEYEQY
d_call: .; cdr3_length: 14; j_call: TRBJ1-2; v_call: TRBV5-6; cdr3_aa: ASSPGGSSDLDGYT
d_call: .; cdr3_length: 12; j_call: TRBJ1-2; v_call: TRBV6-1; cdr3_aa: ASSEAMALYGYT
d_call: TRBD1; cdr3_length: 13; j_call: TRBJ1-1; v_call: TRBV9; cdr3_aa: ASSAAGTGIIEAF
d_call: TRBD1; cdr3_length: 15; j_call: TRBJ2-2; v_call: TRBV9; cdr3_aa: ASSGRDRGMVAGELF
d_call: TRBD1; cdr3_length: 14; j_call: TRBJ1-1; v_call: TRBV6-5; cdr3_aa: ASSYGSGGALTEAF
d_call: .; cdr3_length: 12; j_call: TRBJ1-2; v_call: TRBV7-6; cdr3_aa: ASSLTAGSSGYT
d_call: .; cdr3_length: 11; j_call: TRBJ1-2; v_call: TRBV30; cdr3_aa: ASPGARPPGYT
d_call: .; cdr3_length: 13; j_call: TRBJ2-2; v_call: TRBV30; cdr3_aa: AWSIMAVATGELF
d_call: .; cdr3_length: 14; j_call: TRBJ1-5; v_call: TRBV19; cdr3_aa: ASSILDLLGNQPQH
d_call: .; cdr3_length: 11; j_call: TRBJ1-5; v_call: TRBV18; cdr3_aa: ASSGGSNQPQH
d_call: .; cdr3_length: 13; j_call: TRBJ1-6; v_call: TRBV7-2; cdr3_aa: ASSFRQEQNSPLH
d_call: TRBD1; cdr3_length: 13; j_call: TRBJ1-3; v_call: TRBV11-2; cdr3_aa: ASSRGGNSGNTIY
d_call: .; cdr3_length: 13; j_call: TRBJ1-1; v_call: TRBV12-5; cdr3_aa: ASGLVTGARDEAF
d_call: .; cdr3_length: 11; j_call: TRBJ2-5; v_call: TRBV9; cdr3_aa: ASSVGTQETQY
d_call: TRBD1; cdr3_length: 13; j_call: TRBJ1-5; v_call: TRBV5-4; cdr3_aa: ASSLGQGANQPQH